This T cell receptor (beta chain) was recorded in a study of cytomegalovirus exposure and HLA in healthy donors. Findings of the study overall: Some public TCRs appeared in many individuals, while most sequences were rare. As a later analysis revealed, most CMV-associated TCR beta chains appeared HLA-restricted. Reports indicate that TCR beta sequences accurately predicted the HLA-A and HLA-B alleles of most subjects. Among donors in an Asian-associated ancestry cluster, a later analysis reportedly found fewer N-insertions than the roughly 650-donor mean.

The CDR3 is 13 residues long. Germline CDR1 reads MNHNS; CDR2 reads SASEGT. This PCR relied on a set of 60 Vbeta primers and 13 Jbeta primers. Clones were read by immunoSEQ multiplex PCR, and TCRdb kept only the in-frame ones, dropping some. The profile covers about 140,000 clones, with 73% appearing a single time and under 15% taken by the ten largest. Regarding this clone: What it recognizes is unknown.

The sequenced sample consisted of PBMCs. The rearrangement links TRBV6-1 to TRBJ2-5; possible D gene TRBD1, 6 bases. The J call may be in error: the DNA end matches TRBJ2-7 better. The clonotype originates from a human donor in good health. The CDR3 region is CASTRTDLYEQYF. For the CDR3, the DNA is TGTGCCAGCACCAGGACAGATCTTTACGAGCAGTACTTC.